The clone carrying this T cell receptor (beta chain) was counted only a few times. What it recognizes is unknown. This CDR3 is 17 amino acids long. The data originate from a study of CD8 T cells in ankylosing spondylitis. Whole-study findings and limits: Both synovial fluid and blood in reactive arthritis had previously been reported to carry some motif variants. Clones linked with disease were CD8+ and fairly uncommon in the peripheral blood. For ankylosing spondylitis blood, a TCR beta motif of 7 or 8 highly homologous variants appeared characteristic.

It was by quantitative 5'-RACE with molecular barcodes that TCR beta libraries were made. MiXCR, run by TCRdb on the 5' RACE reads, gives a single entry per CDR3 protein. Among hundreds of thousands of distinct CDR3 sequences listed, 10% to 15% were seen once. Sequenced sample: blood, either unsorted or a sorted T cell fraction (not recorded which). This rearrangement joins TRBV21-1 to TRBJ1-3. TRBV21-1 is deemed a pseudogene. The receptor's source is a male donor with ankylosing spondylitis. The CDR3 sequence is CASSKFGRTDSGNTIYF. Here the CDR3 DNA reads TGTGCCAGCAGCAAATTCGGAAGGACAGACTCTGGAAACACCATATATTTT.